This T cell receptor beta chain stems from a study of blood T cell repertoires in COVID-19 (dated by TCRdb to about 2020). A note on the overall study: Samples covering the acute and convalescent phases of COVID-19 were provided by collaborators in the United States, Italy and Spain. The repertoires were made available in a free public database intended to serve as a resource for research on the immune response to SARS-CoV-2. The material from the prospective study consisted of cDNA or gDNA derived from T cells, B-cell-depleted T cells, or PBMCs. The dataset comprised deeply sampled blood TCRbeta repertoires from subjects exposed to, actively infected with, or recovered from COVID-19. The samples were drawn from the first 160 participants of the ongoing ImmuneRACE study and from 1,254 subjects provided by 6 global collaborators. The sample metadata nearly always contained a de-identified subject ID, COVID-19 status, age in years and sex. Where available, HLA class I and class II types were obtained from metadata supplied by the sample provider rather than from assay-based typing. Study-level results and caveats: The quantity of clinical and demographic metadata differed by source and by participant and was supplied without curation.

The immunoSEQ Assay, a bias-controlled multiplex PCR, was used to amplify TCRbeta CDR3 regions from genomic DNA. Per the authors' processing: The number of nucleated cells in each sample was estimated from the amplification of reference gene primers within the assay. To quantify the absolute abundance of each unique TCRbeta CDR3 rearrangement, sequence reads were collapsed and filtered. Productive Simpson clonality was computed per sample as the square root of Simpson's diversity index over productive rearrangements. TCRdb carries this immuneACCESS record with in-frame sequences only. Its versions omit some clonotypes, under half of them owing to an unresolved V gene in the studies checked, with the rest unexplained. From that table come the V and J calls and clone size; the DNA was used to work out D and trimming. The sample table records roughly 500,000 clones; approximately 87% of these occur just once. The ten largest account for about 2% of the sample.

Of note for this clone: The specificity of this receptor is unknown. Base qualities are not provided; no much larger clone lies one nucleotide away.

A distance of 20 bases separates the germline ends of V and J, which lose 6 bases and 8 bases respectively. Its CDR3 holds 15 amino acids, cysteine through phenylalanine. This entry keeps only the CDR3 DNA: 45 bases, framed from base 1. The germline V gene supplies CDR1 SGHTS and CDR2 YDEGEE. Enrolling through a virtual design, the prospective study's participants ranged in age from roughly 18 to 100 years and lived across more than 20 United States geographic areas. Cohort assignment in the prospective study relied on participant-reported clinical history from a screening survey and a study questionnaire. For ImmuneRACE Cohort 3, a participant was defined as recovered based on two consecutive negative NP/OP PCR tests, clearance by a healthcare professional, or resolution of symptoms. In the prospective study, mobile phlebotomists collected whole blood, serum and a nasopharyngeal or oropharyngeal swab from each participant. Over an approximately two-month period, participants in the prospective study had the option of providing additional blood draws and questionnaires. Blood samples from the prospective study were shipped frozen or at room temperature prior to DNA extraction.

The sample was PBMCs or T cells enriched from blood (not recorded which). This receptor was obtained from a woman in her thirties or forties who had recovered from COVID-19. The rearranged segments are TRBV5-8 and TRBJ1-4; TRBD1 is perhaps the D gene, given 6 matching bases. The nucleotide sequence is TGTGCCAGCAATCTTCGGAACAGGGTATGGGAAAAACTGTTTTTT. Translation gives CASNLRNRVWEKLFF.